Presented here are 8 T cell receptor beta chains from one specimen sequenced in a study of OX40 agonist ivuxolimab in advanced cancers. The data were produced by immunoSEQ multiplex PCR, yet TCRdb's version contains in-frame clones alone and is incomplete. Among approximately 70,000 clones listed, roughly 92% were seen once. Sequences were derived from CD4+ or CD8+ T cells sorted from blood, sampled in a trial of the OX40 agonist ivuxolimab. These receptors all come from an adult with an advanced solid tumor such as melanoma, head and neck, liver or kidney cancer.

The J gene is TRBJ1-6, the V gene TRBV4-3; a weak D match, TRBD1 (6 bases). The V end lost 4 bases, the J end lost 7 bases, and 11 bases lay between the germline ends. Germline V lookup: CDR1 LGHNA, CDR2 YSLEER. This CDR3 is 14 amino acids long. The CDR3 loop is CASSLQGNNSPLHF. The CDR3 region has the DNA TGCGCCAGCAGCCTCCAGGGGAACAATTCACCCCTCCACTTT.

The V and J genes are TRBV18 and TRBJ2-7; D gene unclear. This CDR3 has 13 residues. V was clipped by 3 bases and J by 1 base, with 7 bases between them. Germline V gives CDR1 KGHSH, CDR2 LQKENI. Written as DNA, the CDR3 is TGTGCCAGCTCACCGATCCTGTCCTACGAGCAGTACTTC. The encoded protein is CASSPILSYEQYF.

This rearrangement joins TRBV11-2 to TRBJ2-1; 8 bases are shared with TRBD2. The length of the CDR3 is 12 residues. Per the germline V gene, CDR1 is SGHAT and CDR2 is FQNNGV. The V segment lost 7 bases and the J segment 6 bases; nucleotides outside the gene matches: 2. The CDR3 region is CASIAGGNEQFF. In DNA form, the CDR3 reads TGTGCCAGCATCGCGGGAGGCAATGAGCAGTTCTTC.

V gene TRBV5-4 combines with J gene TRBJ1-4, with D unclear. CDR3 size: 15 residues. V dropped 0 bases and J dropped 1 base, with 7 bases sitting between them. Germline assignment: CDR1 SGHNT and CDR2 YYREEE (reference sequence). The CDR3 spells CASSLGAGTNEKLFF. CDR3 coding DNA: TGTGCCAGCAGCTTGGGGGCTGGAACTAATGAAAAACTGTTTTTT.

The chain recombines TRBV15 with TRBJ1-4; D uncertain. Germline loops: CDR1 LNHNV, CDR2 YYDKDF (reference sequence). The CDR3 covers 15 residues. V was clipped by 0 bases and J by 8 bases, with 13 bases between them. This chain's CDR3 is CATSRDRALGEKLFF. DNA of the CDR3: TGTGCCACCAGCAGAGATAGGGCCCTGGGGGAAAAACTGTTTTTT.

The chain joins TRBV5-4 to TRBJ2-7; TRBD2 agrees at 10 bases. V shed 0 bases and J 3 bases; nucleotides not matched to a gene: 3. CDR3 size: 15 residues. The germline V gene has CDR1 SGHNT and CDR2 YYREEE (reference sequence). The CDR3 DNA follows: TGTGCCAGCAGCTTGGGGATAGCGGGAGGCTACGAGCAGTACTTC. Amino acid sequence: CASSLGIAGGYEQYF. Together with reference TRBV5-4 and TRBJ2-7, the CDR3 gives the full variable domain: ETGVTQSPTHLIKTRGQQVTLRCSSQSGHNTVSWYQQALGQGPQFIFQYYREEENGRGNFPPRFSGLQFPNYSSELNVNALELDDSALYLCASSLGIAGGYEQYFGPGTRLTVT.

This sequence joins TRBV4-1 and TRBJ2-5; maybe TRBD2 (5 bases). The V end was cut by 0 bases, the J end by 5 bases, with 16 bases between. This CDR3 is built from 16 residues. CDR1 and CDR2 from the germline V gene are MGHRA and YSYEKL. The CDR3 DNA follows: TGCGCCAGCAGCCAAGATCTGGTACTAGGTTGGGAGACCCAGTACTTC. Amino acid sequence: CASSQDLVLGWETQYF.

This clone was detected only once. This chain links TRBV7-6 with TRBJ2-2, with 7 bases lining up with TRBD2. The CDR3 loop spans 14 amino acids. The ends lost 4 bases at V and 5 bases at J; junction bases unmatched: 4. Germline V gene lookup returns CDR1 SGHVS and CDR2 FNYEAQ. Here the CDR3 DNA reads TGTGCCAGCAGCTCCCTCGGGGGGACCGGGGAGCTGTTTTTT. Its protein product is CASSSLGGTGELFF.